This T cell receptor beta chain is from a study of CXCR3-negative and CXCR3-positive naive CD8 T cells. It was by 5' RACE with UMI labels that the TRB cDNA libraries were prepared. TCRdb re-analyzed the 5' RACE reads; it lists each CDR3 protein once, without DNA. The sample yields 130,000 to 150,000 distinct CDR3 sequences, of which the top ten take up about 0.3%. Germline V CDR1 and CDR2: SGHTA, FQGNSA. This CDR3 is built from 14 residues. Comment on this clonotype: Its antigen remains unknown.

Study-wide results and caveats: TRB CDR3s of CXCR3-positive naive cells were more hydrophobic than those of CXCR3-negative naive cells.

The chain recombines TRBV7-2 with TRBJ2-7; TCRdb names TRBD1, which stays unverified in the absence of DNA. Sequencing was done on a sample of naive CXCR3+ CD8+ T cells from blood. The subset is: CD45RO-CCR7+CD27+CD95- naive CD8+ T cells expressing CXCR3 (TNR3+). The origin of this receptor is a human donor in good health. Some clones in this sample may be carry-over from other donors' samples. The CDR3 loop reads CASSTWGPGYEQYF.